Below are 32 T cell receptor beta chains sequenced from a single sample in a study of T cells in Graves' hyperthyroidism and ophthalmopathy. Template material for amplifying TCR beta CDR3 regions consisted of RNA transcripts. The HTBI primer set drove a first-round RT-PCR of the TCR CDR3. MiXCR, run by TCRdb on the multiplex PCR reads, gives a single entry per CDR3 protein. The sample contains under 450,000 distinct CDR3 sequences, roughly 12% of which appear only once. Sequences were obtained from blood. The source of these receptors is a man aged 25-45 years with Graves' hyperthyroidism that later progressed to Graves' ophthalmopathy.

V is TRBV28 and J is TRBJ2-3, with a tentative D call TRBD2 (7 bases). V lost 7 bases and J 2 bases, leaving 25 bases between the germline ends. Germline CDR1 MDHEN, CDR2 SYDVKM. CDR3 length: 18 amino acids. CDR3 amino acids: CASTPLQGRGPDTDTQYF. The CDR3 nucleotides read TGTGCCAGCACCCCCCTTCAAGGGCGGGGGCCAGACACAGATACGCAGTATTTT.

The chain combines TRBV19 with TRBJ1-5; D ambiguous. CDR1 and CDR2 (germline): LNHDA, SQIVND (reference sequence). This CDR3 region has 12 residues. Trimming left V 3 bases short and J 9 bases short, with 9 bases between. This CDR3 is CASSIPRWPQHF. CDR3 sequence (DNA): TGTGCCAGTAGTATTCCGAGGTGGCCCCAGCATTTT.

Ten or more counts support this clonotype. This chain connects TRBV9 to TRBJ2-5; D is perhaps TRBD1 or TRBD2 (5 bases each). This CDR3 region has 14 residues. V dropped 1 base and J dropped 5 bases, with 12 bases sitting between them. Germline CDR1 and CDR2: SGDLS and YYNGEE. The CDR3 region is CASSVRGAGETQYF. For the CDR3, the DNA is TGTGCCAGCAGCGTACGGGGCGCCGGGGAGACCCAGTACTTC.

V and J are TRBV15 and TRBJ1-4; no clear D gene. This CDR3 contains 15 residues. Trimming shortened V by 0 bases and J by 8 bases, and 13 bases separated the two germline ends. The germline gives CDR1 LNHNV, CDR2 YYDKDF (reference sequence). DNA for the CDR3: TGTGCCACCAGCAGAGAGGGGTCTAATGGCGAAAAACTGTTTTTT. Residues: CATSREGSNGEKLFF.

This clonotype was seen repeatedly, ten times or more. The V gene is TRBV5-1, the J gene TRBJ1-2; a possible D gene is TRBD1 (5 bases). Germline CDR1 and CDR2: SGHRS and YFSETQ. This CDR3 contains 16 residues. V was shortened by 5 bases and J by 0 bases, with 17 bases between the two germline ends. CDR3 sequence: CASRGIGTLANYGYTF. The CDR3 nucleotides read TGCGCCAGCAGAGGAATAGGGACTCTAGCTAACTATGGCTACACCTTC.

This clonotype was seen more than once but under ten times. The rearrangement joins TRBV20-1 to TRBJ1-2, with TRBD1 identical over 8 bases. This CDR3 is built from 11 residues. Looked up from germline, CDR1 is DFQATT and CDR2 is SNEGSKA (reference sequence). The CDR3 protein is CSDRGDYGYTF. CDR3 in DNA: TGCAGCGACAGGGGAGATTATGGCTACACCTTC.

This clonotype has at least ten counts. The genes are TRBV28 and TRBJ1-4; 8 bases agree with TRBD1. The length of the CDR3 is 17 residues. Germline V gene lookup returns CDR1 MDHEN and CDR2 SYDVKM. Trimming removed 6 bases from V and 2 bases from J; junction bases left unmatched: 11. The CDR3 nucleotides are TGTGCCAGCAGGGTACCAGGGGGCTGGGCGACTAATGAAAAACTGTTTTTT. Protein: CASRVPGGWATNEKLFF.

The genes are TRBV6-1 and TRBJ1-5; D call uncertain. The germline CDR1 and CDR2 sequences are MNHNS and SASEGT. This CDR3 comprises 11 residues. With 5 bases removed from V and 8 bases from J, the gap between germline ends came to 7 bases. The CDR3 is CASSSTEPQHF. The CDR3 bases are TGTGCCAGCAGTTCCACAGAGCCCCAGCATTTT.

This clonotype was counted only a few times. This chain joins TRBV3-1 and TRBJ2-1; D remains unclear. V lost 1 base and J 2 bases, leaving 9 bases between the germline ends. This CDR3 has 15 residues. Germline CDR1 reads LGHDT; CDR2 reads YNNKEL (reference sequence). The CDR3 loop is CASSQVLGAYNEQFF. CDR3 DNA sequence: TGTGCCAGCAGCCAAGTACTTGGCGCCTACAATGAGCAGTTCTTC.

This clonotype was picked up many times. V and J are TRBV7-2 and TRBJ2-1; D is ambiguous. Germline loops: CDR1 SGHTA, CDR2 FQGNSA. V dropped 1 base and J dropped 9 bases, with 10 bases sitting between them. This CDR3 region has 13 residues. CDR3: CASSLDRPGEQFF. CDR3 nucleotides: TGTGCCAGCAGCTTAGACAGACCCGGTGAGCAGTTCTTC.

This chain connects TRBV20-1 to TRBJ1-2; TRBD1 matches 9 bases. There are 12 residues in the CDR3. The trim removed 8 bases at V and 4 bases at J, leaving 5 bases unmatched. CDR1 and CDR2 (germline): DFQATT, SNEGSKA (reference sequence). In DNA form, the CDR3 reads TGCAGTCTCTCGGACAGGGGCTATGGCTACACCTTC. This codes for CSLSDRGYGYTF.

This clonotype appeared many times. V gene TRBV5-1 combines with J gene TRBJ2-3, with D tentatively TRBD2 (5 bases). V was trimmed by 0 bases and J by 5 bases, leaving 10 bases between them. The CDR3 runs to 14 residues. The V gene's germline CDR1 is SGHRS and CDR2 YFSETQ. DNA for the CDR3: TGCGCCAGCAGCTTGGACCGTGAGGGAGATACGCAGTATTTT. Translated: CASSLDREGDTQYF.

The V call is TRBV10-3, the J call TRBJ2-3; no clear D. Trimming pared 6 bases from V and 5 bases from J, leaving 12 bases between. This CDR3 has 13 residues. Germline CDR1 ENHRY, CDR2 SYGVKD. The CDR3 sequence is CAIRSHAVDTQYF. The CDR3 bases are TGTGCCATCAGATCCCACGCGGTAGATACGCAGTATTTT.

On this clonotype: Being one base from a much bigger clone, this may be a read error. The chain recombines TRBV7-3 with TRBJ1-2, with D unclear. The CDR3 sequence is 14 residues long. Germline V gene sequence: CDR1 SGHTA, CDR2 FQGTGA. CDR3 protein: CASSFDRTNYSYTF. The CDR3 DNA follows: TGTGCCAGCAGCTTCGATCGGACTAACTATAGCTACACCTTC.

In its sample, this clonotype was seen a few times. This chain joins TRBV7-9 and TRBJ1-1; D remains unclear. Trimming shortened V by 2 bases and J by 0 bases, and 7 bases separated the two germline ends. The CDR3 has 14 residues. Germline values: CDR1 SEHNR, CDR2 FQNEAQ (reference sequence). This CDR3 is CASSLQNVNTEAFF. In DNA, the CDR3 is TGTGCCAGCAGCTTACAGAACGTGAACACTGAAGCTTTCTTT.

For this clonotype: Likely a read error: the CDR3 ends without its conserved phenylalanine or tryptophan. The CDR3 spells CASSPRGQGAFTEAFL. Here the CDR3 DNA reads TGCGCCAGCAGCCCTCGAGGACAGGGGGCCTTCACTGAAGCTTTCCTT. The V call is TRBV4-1, the J call TRBJ1-1, with 11 bases fitting TRBD1. Germline CDR1 reads MGHRA; CDR2 reads YSYEKL. Losses at the gene ends were 4 bases for V and 4 bases for J; bases not matched to a gene: 8. There are 16 residues in the CDR3.

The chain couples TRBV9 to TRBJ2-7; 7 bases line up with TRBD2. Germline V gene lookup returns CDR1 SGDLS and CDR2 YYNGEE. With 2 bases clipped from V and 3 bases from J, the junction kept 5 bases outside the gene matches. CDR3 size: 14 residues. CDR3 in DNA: TGTGCCAGCAGCGTCAGCGGGATACACTACGAGCAGTACTTC. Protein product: CASSVSGIHYEQYF.

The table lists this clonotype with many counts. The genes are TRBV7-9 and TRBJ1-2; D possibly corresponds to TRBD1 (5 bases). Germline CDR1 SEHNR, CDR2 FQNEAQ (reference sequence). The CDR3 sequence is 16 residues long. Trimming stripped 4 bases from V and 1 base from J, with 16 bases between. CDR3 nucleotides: TGTGCCAGCAGCTCGAGGGACCGCTCCTTTAACTATGGCTACACCTTC. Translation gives CASSSRDRSFNYGYTF.

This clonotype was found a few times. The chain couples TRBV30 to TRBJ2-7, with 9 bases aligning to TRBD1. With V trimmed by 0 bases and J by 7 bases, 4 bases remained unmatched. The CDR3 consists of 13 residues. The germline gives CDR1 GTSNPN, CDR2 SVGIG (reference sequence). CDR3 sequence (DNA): TGTGCCTGGAGTGTACAGGGGGCGAGGGAGCAGTACTTC. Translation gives CAWSVQGAREQYF.

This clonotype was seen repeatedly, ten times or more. CDR3: CRGSQNTEAFF. The CDR3 nucleotides are TGCAGGGGGTCGCAGAACACTGAAGCTTTCTTT. V is TRBV20-1 and J is TRBJ1-1; D not certain. Germline CDR1 is DFQATT and CDR2 is SNEGSKA (reference sequence). This CDR3 has 11 amino acids.

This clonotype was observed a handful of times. DNA of the CDR3: TGTGCCAGCATCTCCACGGGGGAGTACGAGCAGTACTTC. Translating it yields CASISTGEYEQYF. The J gene is TRBJ2-7, the V gene TRBV28; a possible D gene is TRBD2 (6 bases). V was pared by 7 bases and J by 4 bases, with 14 bases between. The CDR3 length is 13 residues. The germline V gene encodes CDR1 MDHEN and CDR2 SYDVKM.

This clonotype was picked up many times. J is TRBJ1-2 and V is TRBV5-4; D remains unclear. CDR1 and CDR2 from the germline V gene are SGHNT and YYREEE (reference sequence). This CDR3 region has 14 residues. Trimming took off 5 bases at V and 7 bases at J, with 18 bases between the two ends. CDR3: CASSSDGSGSGYTF. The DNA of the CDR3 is TGTGCCAGCAGTTCGGACGGTTCGGGGAGTGGCTACACCTTC.

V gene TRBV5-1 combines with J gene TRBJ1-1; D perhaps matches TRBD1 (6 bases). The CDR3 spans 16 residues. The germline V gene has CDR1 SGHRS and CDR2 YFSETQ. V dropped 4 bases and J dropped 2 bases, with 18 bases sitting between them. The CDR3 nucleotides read TGCGCCAGCAGCCCCCCGGGGGCCGGACTAAACACTGAAGCTTTCTTT. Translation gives CASSPPGAGLNTEAFF.

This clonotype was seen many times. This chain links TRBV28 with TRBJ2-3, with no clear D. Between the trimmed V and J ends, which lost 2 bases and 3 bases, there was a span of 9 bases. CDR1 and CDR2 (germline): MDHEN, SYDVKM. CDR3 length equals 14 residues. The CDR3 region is CASSLGQRTDTQYF. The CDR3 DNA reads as TGTGCCAGCAGTTTAGGGCAAAGGACAGATACGCAGTATTTT.

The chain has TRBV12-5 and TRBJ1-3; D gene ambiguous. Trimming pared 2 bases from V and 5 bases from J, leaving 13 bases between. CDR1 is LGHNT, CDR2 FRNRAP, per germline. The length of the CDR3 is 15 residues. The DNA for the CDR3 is TGTGCTAGTGGTTTGCCCAACGATAGAAGAAACACCATATATTTT. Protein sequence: CASGLPNDRRNTIYF.

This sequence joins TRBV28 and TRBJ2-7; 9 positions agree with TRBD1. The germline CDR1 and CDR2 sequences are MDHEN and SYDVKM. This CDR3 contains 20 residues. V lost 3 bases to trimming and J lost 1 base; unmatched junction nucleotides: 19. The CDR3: CASSFIGGTGLYVRSYEQYF. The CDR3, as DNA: TGTGCCAGCAGTTTTATCGGGGGGACAGGGTTATATGTGAGATCCTACGAGCAGTACTTC.

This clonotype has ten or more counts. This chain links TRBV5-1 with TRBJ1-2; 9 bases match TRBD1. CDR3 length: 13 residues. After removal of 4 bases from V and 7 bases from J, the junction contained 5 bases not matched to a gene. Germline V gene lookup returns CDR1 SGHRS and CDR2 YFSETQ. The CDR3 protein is CASSHGTGLGYTF. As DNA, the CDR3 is TGCGCCAGCAGCCACGGGACAGGGCTTGGCTACACCTTC.

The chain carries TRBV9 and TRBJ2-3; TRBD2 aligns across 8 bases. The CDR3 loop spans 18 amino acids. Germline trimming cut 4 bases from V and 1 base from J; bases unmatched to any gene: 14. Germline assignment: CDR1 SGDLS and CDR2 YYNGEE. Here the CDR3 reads CASSLPRWRRGGTDTQYF. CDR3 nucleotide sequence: TGTGCCAGCAGCCTCCCCCGCTGGAGGCGGGGGGGCACAGATACGCAGTATTTT.

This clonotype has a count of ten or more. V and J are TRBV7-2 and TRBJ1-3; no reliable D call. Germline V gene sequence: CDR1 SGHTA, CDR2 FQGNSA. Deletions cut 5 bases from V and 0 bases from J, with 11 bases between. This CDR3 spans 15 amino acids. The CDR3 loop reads CASSDQPGSGNTIYF. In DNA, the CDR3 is TGTGCCAGCAGCGATCAGCCGGGCTCTGGAAACACCATATATTTT.

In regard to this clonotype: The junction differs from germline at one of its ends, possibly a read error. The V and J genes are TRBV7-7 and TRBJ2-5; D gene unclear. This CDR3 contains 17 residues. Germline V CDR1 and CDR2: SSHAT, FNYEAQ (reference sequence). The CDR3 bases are TGTGCTAGCAGCTTTTCCAAAACCCGACGGATTCAAGAGACCCAGTACTTC. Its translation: CASSFSKTRRIQETQYF.

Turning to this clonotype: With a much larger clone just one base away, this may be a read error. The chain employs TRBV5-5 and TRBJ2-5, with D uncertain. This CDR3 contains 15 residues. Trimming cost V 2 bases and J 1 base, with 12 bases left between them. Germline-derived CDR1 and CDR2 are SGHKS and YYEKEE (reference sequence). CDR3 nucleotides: TGTGCCAGCAGCTTAGAGTCGAGGTGCCAAGAGACCCAGTACTTC. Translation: CASSLESRCQETQYF.

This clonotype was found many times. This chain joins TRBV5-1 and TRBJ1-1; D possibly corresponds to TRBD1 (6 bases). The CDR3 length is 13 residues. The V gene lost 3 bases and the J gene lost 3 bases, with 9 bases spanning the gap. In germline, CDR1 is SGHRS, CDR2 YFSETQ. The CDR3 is CASSSTGDTEAFF. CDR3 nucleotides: TGCGCCAGCAGCTCGACAGGAGACACTGAAGCTTTCTTT. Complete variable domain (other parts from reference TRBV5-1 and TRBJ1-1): KAGVTQTPRYLIKTRGQQVTLSCSPISGHRSVSWYQQTPGQGLQFLFEYFSETQRNKGNFPGRFSGRQFSNSRSEMNVSTLELGDSALYLCASSSTGDTEAFFGQGTRLTVV.